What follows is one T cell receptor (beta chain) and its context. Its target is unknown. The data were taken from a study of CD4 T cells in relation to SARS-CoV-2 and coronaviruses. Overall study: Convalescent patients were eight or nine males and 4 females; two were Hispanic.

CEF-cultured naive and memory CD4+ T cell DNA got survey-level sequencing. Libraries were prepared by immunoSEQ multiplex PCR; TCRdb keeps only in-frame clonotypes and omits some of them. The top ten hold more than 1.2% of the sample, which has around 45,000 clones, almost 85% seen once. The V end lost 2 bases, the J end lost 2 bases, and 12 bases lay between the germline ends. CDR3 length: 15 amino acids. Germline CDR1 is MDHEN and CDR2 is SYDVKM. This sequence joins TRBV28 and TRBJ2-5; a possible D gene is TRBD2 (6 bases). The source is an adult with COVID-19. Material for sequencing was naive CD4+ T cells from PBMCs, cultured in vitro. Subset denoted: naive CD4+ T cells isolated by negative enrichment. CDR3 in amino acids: CASSLPRLVQETQYF. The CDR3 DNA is TGTGCCAGCAGTTTACCCCGACTAGTTCAAGAGACCCAGTACTTC.